This TCR beta chain was retrieved from a study of blood T cell repertoires in COVID-19. Here immunoSEQ multiplex PCR was the method, and the copy in TCRdb shows in-frame clones only, minus some. Here the sample spans around 210,000 clones, approximately 80% being singletons. V was cut by 0 bases and J by 7 bases, with 6 bases left in between. The CDR3 is made up of 11 amino acids. CDR1 and CDR2 (germline): GTSNPN, SVGIG (reference sequence). This receptor was obtained from a man in his 60s with COVID-19, enrolled during active disease. The rearrangement joins TRBV30 to TRBJ1-2; D is ambiguous. Sequenced input: peripheral blood. Here the CDR3 DNA reads TGTGCCTGGAGTGTATATCTTGGCTACACCTTC. Translating it yields CAWSVYLGYTF. Based on the CDR3 plus reference TRBV30 and TRBJ1-2, the full variable domain is SQTIHQWPATLVQPVGSPLSLECTVEGTSNPNLYWYRQAAGRGLQLLFYSVGIGQISSEVPQNLSASRPQDRQFILSSKKLLLSDSGFYLCAWSVYLGYTFGSGTRLTVV.